This TCR beta chain was identified in a study of blood T cell repertoires in COVID-19. Here immunoSEQ multiplex PCR was the method, and the copy in TCRdb shows in-frame clones only, minus some. The sample lists 130,000 to 150,000 clones, approximately 92% occurring once. The TCR originated in a man aged 18 to 35 with COVID-19, enrolled during active disease. The sample was peripheral blood.

CDR3 DNA sequence: TGTGCCAGCAGTTCTCCAGGGGGACGGCAGCCCCAGCATTTT. Residues: CASSSPGGRQPQHF. The V call is TRBV6-2 or TRBV6-3, the J call TRBJ1-5, with 7 bases aligning to TRBD1. V lost 4 bases to trimming and J lost 7 bases; unmatched junction nucleotides: 7. The length of the CDR3 is 14 residues. Germline lookup yields CDR1 MNHEY and CDR2 SVGEGT.